This TCR beta chain derives from a study of memory CD4+ T cells and cytomegalovirus serostatus. The wider study: Of the healthy Belgian adults, 9 or 10 were CMV seropositive and 24 seronegative.

Germline lookup yields CDR1 MNHNY and CDR2 SVGAGI (reference sequence). The CDR3 totals 14 residues. With 4 bases clipped from V and 1 base from J, the junction kept 2 bases outside the gene matches. In the study's own analysis: After removing out-of-frame reads, 2,204,828 distinct TCRbeta sequences remained. The protocol was immunoSEQ multiplex PCR, while the TCRdb copy is restricted to in-frame clones and leaves out a portion. The V and J calls and clone size were taken over from that table, and D and trimming were inferred from the DNA. Among about 58,000 clones listed, approximately 86% were seen once. The sort gate was single viable CD3+CD4+CD8-CD45RO+ cells for memory CD4+ T cells. Positive selection with CD4 microbeads enriched total CD4+ T cells.

The sample was memory CD4+ T cells from blood. This sequence was found in an adult in good health and CMV-seronegative. Some clones in this sample may be carry-over from other donors' samples. The chain couples TRBV6-6 to TRBJ1-1; 8 bases are a match to TRBD1. The CDR3 region is CASSSGTGNTEAFF. CDR3 nucleotide sequence: TGTGCCAGCAGTTCAGGGACAGGGAACACTGAAGCTTTCTTT.